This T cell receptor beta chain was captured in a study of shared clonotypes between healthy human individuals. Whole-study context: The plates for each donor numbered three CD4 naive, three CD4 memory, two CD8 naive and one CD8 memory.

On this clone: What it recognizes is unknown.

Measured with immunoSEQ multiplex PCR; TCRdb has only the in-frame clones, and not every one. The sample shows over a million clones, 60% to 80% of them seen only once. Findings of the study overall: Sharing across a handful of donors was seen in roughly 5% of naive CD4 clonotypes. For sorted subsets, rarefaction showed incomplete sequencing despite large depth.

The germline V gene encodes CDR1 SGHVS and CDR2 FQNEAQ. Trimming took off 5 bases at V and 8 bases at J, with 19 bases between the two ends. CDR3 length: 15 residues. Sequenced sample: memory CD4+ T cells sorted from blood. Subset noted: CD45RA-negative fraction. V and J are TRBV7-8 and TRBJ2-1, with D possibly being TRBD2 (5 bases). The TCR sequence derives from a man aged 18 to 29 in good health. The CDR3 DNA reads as TGTGCCAGCAGCACCGACTACCGGGGTGGGGATGAGCAGTTCTTC. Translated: CASSTDYRGGDEQFF.